The 3 T cell receptor beta chains given below trace back to one sample, sequenced in a study of human T cells and chemical hapten exposure. Time point described: pre-sensitization, week 0. Treatment of the sample: therapeutic diphenylcyclopropenone sensitization with weekly scalp DPC. TCRdb reanalysed the RACE reads using MiXCR and keeps one entry per CDR3 protein. The sample carries 280,000 or so distinct CDR3 sequences, roughly 7.7% recorded once. Sequencing was performed on whole blood, taken in connection with sensitization to the hapten diphenylcyclopropenone (DPC). Every receptor here comes from a man aged 18-30 years with alopecia areata. Some clones in this sample may be carry-over from other donors' samples.

This clonotype was counted many times. V and J are TRBV7-9 and TRBJ2-1; 7 nucleotides align to TRBD1. V trimming: 5 bases; J trimming: 5 bases; junction bases outside the gene matches: 6. This CDR3 has 14 residues. The germline CDR1 and CDR2 sequences are SEHNR and FQNEAQ (reference sequence). The CDR3 loop is CASSTGDYDNEQFF. CDR3 DNA sequence: TGTGCCAGCAGCACAGGGGATTACGACAATGAGCAGTTCTTC.

This clonotype was found many times. The chain has TRBV6-5 and TRBJ1-2; 10 positions match TRBD1. The CDR3 is 15 amino acids. V was pared by 3 bases and J by 7 bases, with 8 bases of the junction left unmatched. Looked up from germline, CDR1 is MNHEY and CDR2 is SVGAGI. This CDR3 is CASSYRGQGLIGYTF. As DNA, the CDR3 is TGTGCCAGCAGTTATAGGGGACAGGGGCTGATTGGCTACACCTTC.

This chain links TRBV20-1 with TRBJ1-1; D possibly corresponds to TRBD1 (5 bases). The CDR3 extends over 12 amino acids. Germline-derived CDR1 and CDR2 are DFQATT and SNEGSKA (reference sequence). The V end was cut by 1 base, the J end by 8 bases, with 11 bases between. CDR3 sequence (DNA): TGCAGTGCTAGAGGATTACGGGGCGAAGCTTTCTTT. This encodes CSARGLRGEAFF.